What follows are 2 T cell receptor beta chains derived from one specimen sequenced in a study of T-cell memory formation after mild COVID-19. TCRdb redid the calling of the 5' RACE reads with MiXCR, one entry per CDR3 protein. The sample has around 320,000 distinct CDR3 sequences, 25% to 30% seen once. What was sequenced was PBMCs or a T cell subset sorted from them (not recorded which). The receptors come from an adult woman who had mild COVID-19 (a few samples of this study predate the infection). Cell type and time point are not known.

This clonotype was seen only a few times. The rearrangement links TRBV20-1 to TRBJ2-1; TRBD2 is a possible D gene (5 bases). This CDR3 region has 14 residues. Germline V lookup: CDR1 DFQATT, CDR2 SNEGSKA (reference sequence). With 6 bases removed from V and 6 bases from J, the gap between germline ends came to 18 bases. The CDR3 here is CSAPRRTGPNEQFF. The CDR3 DNA reads TGCAGTGCCCCACGTAGGACTGGGCCCAATGAGCAGTTCTTC.

The chain recombines TRBV5-1 with TRBJ1-1; tentatively, D is TRBD1 (5 bases). Per germline, CDR1 SGHRS and CDR2 YFSETQ. V lost 7 bases to trimming and J lost 5 bases, with 15 bases between them. The CDR3 is 13 residues long. The DNA of the CDR3 is TGCGCCAGCGGTCGATCGGGGCTAACTGAAGCTTTCTTT. Translated, it gives CASGRSGLTEAFF.